This T cell receptor (beta chain) was recovered during a study of T cells in Graves' hyperthyroidism and ophthalmopathy. Study-level background: Before any treatment, at initial diagnosis, peripheral blood was collected.

Researchers amplified the TCR beta CDR3 regions from RNA transcripts. A first-round RT-PCR of the TCR CDR3 used the HTBI primer set. From the multiplex PCR reads, TCRdb called clonotypes with MiXCR, one entry per CDR3 protein. The sample consists of 370,000 or so distinct CDR3 sequences, roughly 13% of them appearing once. Sample: blood. The clonotype originates from a man under 40 with Graves' hyperthyroidism that later progressed to Graves' ophthalmopathy.

The chain's CDR3 is CASSMQGHFDTEAFF. CDR3 sequence (DNA): TGTGCCAGTAGTATGCAGGGGCACTTCGACACTGAAGCTTTCTTT. The chain combines TRBV19 with TRBJ1-1, with D perhaps matching TRBD1 (6 bases). V was trimmed by 3 bases and J by 3 bases, leaving 14 bases between them. Germline CDR1 is LNHDA and CDR2 is SQIVND (reference sequence). The CDR3 contains 15 residues.